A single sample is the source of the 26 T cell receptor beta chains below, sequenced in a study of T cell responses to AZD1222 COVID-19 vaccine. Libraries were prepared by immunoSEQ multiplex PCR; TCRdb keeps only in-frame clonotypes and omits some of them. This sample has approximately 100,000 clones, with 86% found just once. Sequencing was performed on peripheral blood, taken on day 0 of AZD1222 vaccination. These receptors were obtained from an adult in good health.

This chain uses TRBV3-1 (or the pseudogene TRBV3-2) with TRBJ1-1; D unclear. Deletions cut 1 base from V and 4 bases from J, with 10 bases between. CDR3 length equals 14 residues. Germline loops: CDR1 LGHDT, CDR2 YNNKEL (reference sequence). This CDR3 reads CASSQVGFGTEAFF. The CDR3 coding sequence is TGTGCCAGCAGCCAAGTGGGATTCGGCACTGAAGCTTTCTTT.

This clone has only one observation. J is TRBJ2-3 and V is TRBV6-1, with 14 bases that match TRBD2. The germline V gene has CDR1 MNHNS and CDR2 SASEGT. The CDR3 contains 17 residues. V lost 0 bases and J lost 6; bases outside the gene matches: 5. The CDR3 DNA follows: TGTGCCAGCAGTGAAGCCGGGACTAGCGGGAGATATGATACGCAGTATTTT. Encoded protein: CASSEAGTSGRYDTQYF.

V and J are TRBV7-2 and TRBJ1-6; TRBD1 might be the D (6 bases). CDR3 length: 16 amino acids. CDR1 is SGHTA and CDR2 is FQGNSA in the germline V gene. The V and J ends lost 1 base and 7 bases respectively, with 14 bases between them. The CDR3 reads CASSLVSGATNSPLHF. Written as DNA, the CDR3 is TGTGCCAGCAGCTTAGTATCGGGGGCGACCAATTCACCCCTCCACTTT.

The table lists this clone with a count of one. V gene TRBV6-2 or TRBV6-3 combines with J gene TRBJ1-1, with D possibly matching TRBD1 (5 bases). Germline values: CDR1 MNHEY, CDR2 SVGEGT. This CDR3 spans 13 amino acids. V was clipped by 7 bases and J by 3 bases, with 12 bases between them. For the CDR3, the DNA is TGTGCCAGCACCCCGGGACTGGACACTGAAGCTTTCTTT. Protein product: CASTPGLDTEAFF.

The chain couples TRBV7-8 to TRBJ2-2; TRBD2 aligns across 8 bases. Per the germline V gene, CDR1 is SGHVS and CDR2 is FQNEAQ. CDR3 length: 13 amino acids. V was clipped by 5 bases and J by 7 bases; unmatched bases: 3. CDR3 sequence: CASSKREFGELFF. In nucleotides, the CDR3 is TGTGCCAGCAGCAAGCGGGAGTTCGGGGAGCTGTTTTTT.

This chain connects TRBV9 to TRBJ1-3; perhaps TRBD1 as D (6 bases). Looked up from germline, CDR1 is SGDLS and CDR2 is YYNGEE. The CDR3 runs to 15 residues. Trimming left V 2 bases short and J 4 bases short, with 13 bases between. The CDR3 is CASSVGGLGGNTIYF. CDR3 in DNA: TGTGCCAGCAGCGTGGGGGGGCTCGGAGGAAACACCATATATTTT.

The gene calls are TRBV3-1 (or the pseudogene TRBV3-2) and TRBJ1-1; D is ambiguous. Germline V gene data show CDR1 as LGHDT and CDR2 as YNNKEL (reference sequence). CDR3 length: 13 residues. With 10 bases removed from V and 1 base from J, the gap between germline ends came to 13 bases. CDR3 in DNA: TGTGCCACCTCCACGGTTCCGAACACTGAAGCTTTCTTT. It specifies CATSTVPNTEAFF.

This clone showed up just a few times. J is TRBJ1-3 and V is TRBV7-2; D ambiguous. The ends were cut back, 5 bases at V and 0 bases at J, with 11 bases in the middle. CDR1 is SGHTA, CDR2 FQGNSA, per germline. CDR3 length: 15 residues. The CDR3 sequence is CASSPQAGSGNTIYF. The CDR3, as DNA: TGTGCCAGCAGCCCCCAGGCAGGCTCTGGAAACACCATATATTTT. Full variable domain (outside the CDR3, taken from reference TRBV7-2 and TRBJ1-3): GAGVSQSPSNKVTEKGKDVELRCDPISGHTALYWYRQSLGQGLEFLIYFQGNSAPDKSGLPSDRFSAERTGGSVSTLTIQRTQQEDSAVYLCASSPQAGSGNTIYFGEGSWLTVV.

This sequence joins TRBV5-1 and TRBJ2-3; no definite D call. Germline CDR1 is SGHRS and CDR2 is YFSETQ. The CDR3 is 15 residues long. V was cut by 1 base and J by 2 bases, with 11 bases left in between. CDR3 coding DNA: TGCGCCAGCAGCTTGAGTGACGGATACACAGATACGCAGTATTTT. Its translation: CASSLSDGYTDTQYF.

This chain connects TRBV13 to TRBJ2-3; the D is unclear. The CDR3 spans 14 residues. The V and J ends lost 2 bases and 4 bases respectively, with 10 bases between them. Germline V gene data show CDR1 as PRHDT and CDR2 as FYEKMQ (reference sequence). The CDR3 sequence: CASSLRSFSDTQYF. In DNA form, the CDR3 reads TGTGCCAGCAGCTTAAGGAGCTTCTCAGATACGCAGTATTTT.

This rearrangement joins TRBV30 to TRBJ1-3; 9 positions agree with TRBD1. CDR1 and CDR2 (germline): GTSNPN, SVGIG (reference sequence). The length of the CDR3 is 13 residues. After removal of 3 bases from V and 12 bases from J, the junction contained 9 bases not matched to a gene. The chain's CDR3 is CAWRENVGQGIYF. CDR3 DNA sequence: TGTGCCTGGAGAGAAAATGTGGGACAGGGCATATATTTT.

CDR3 residues: CASSLASGSQETQYF. The CDR3 DNA reads as TGTGCCAGCAGCTTGGCTAGCGGTTCACAAGAGACCCAGTACTTC. The rearrangement uses TRBV11-2 and TRBJ2-5, with 7 positions matching TRBD2. Germline trimming cut 3 bases from V and 2 bases from J; bases unmatched to any gene: 6. CDR1 and CDR2 from the germline V gene are SGHAT and FQNNGV. The CDR3 runs to 15 residues.

The CDR3 DNA follows: TGTGCCAGCAGTTCTCCGACAGGGGGTTCACCCCTCCACTTT. Translation: CASSSPTGGSPLHF. The chain uses TRBV27 and TRBJ1-6; 9 bases are shared with TRBD1. The CDR3 is 14 residues long. The junction had 4 bases not matched to a gene; V was cut back by 4 bases and J by 9 bases. CDR1 and CDR2 (germline): MNHEY, SMNVEV (reference sequence).

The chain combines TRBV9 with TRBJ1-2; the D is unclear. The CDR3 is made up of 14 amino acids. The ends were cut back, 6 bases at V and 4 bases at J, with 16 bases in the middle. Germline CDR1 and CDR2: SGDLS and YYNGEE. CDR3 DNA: TGTGCCAGCACAGCGGCCGGTCAGTCCTATGGCTACACCTTC. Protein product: CASTAAGQSYGYTF.

The CDR3 nucleotides read TGTGCCAGCAGTTACTCGACTAGCGGCTACGAGCAGTACTTC. It encodes CASSYSTSGYEQYF. V gene TRBV6-2 or TRBV6-3 combines with J gene TRBJ2-7; 9 positions agree with TRBD2. The V and J ends lost 0 bases and 3 bases, in that order; junction bases with no gene match: 0. Germline V gives CDR1 MNHEY, CDR2 SVGEGT. CDR3 length: 14 amino acids.

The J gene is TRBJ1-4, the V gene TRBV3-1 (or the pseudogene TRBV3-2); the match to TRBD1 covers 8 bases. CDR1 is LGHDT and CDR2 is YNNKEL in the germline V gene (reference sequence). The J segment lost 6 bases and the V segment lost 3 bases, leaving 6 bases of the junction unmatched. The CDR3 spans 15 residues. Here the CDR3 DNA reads TGTGCCAGCAGCCATATTACAGGGGGAGATGAAAAACTGTTTTTT. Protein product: CASSHITGGDEKLFF.

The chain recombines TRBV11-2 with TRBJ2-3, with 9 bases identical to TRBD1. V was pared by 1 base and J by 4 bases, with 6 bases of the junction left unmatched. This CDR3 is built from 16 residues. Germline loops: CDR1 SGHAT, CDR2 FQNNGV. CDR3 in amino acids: CASSLVGTGTPDTQYF. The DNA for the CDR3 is TGTGCCAGCAGCTTAGTCGGGACAGGGACACCAGATACGCAGTATTTT.

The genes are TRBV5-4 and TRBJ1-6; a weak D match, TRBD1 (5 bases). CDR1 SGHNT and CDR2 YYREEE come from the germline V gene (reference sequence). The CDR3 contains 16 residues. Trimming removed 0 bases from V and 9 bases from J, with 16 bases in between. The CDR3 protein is CASSLAMGQGSSPLHF. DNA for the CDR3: TGTGCCAGCAGCTTGGCTATGGGGCAGGGTTCTTCACCCCTCCACTTT. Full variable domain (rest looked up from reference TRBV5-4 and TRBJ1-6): ETGVTQSPTHLIKTRGQQVTLRCSSQSGHNTVSWYQQALGQGPQFIFQYYREEENGRGNFPPRFSGLQFPNYSSELNVNALELDDSALYLCASSLAMGQGSSPLHFGNGTRLTVT.

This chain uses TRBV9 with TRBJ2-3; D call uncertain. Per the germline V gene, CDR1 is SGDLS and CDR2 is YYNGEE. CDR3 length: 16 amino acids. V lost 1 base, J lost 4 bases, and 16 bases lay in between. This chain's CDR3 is CASSVLAGVGSDTQYF. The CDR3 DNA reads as TGTGCCAGCAGCGTACTTGCCGGAGTTGGCTCAGATACGCAGTATTTT. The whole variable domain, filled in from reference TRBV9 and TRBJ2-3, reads DSGVTQTPKHLITATGQRVTLRCSPRSGDLSVYWYQQSLDQGLQFLIQYYNGEERAKGNILERFSAQQFPDLHSELNLSSLELGDSALYFCASSVLAGVGSDTQYFGPGTRLTVL.

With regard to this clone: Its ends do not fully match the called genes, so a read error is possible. The CDR3: CASSLGQNTGELFF. CDR3 DNA sequence: TGTGCTAGCAGCTTAGGACAGAACACCGGGGAGCTGTTTTTT. This rearrangement joins TRBV7-7 to TRBJ2-2; a weak D match, TRBD1 (5 bases). Germline CDR1 reads SSHAT; CDR2 reads FNYEAQ (reference sequence). This CDR3 spans 14 amino acids.

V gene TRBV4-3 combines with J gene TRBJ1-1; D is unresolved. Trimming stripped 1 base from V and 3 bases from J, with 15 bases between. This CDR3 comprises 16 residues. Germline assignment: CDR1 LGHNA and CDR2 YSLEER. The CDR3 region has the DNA TGCGCCAGCAGCCAAGGGTACACCTTCGGGGACACTGAAGCTTTCTTT. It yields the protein CASSQGYTFGDTEAFF.

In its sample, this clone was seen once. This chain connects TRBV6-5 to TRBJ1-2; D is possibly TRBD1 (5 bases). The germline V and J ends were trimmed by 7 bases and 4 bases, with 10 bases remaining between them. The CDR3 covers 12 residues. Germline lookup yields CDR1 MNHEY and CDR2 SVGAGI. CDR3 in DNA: TGTGCCAGCATAGCAGGGAGCTATGGCTACACCTTC. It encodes CASIAGSYGYTF.

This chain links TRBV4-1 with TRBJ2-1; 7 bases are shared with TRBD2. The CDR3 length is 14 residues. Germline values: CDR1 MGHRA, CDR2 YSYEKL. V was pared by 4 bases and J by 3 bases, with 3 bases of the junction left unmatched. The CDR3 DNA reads TGCGCCAGCAGCCGGTCTAGCGGCTACAATGAGCAGTTCTTC. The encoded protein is CASSRSSGYNEQFF.

CDR3 DNA sequence: TGTGCCAGCAGTGAAGGAGTTGCTGGAAACACCATATATTTT. Amino acids: CASSEGVAGNTIYF. V gene TRBV6-1 combines with J gene TRBJ1-3; D is ambiguous. The CDR3 has 14 residues. V was clipped by 1 base and J by 2 bases, with 6 bases between them. Germline V gene data show CDR1 as MNHNS and CDR2 as SASEGT.

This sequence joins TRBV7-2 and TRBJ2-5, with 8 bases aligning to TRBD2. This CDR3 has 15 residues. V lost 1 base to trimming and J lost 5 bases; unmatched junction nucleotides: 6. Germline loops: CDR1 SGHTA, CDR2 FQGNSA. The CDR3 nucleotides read TGTGCCAGCAGCTTAGAAGCGGGAGAGGCGGAGACCCAGTACTTC. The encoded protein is CASSLEAGEAETQYF.

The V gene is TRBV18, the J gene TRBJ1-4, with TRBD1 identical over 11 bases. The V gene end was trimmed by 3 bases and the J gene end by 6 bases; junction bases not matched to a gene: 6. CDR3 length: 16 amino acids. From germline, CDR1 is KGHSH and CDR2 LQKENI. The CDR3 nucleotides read TGTGCCAGCTCACCGTTCGTGGGACAGGGGGATGAAAAACTGTTTTTT. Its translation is CASSPFVGQGDEKLFF.